This T cell receptor beta chain is from a study of blood T cell repertoires in COVID-19. Study details: Both acute and convalescent COVID-19 samples were obtained from the United States, Italy and Spain.

Between the trimmed V and J ends, which lost 2 bases and 5 bases, there was a span of 13 bases. Germline lookup yields CDR1 SGDLS and CDR2 YYNGEE. The CDR3 covers 14 residues. As processed by the authors: By means of reference gene primer amplification, nucleated cell counts were estimated. Sequenced by immunoSEQ multiplex PCR; TCRdb stores in-frame clones only, minus some. Clone size and the V and J calls come from that table; the DNA yielded D and trimming. The profile covers 190,000 or so clones, with 85% to 90% appearing a single time and around 2.7% taken by the ten largest. The V call is TRBV9, the J call TRBJ2-5; a weak D match, TRBD2 (7 bases). The TCR was taken from a man in his forties with active or convalescent COVID-19. The sequenced sample consisted of peripheral blood. The CDR3 sequence: CASSVAGATETQYF. In nucleotides, the CDR3 is TGTGCCAGCAGCGTCGCGGGGGCCACTGAGACCCAGTACTTC.